This T cell receptor (beta chain) was retrieved from a study of blood T cell repertoires in COVID-19. In the study overall: COVID-19 samples collected from the United States, Italy and Spain covered acute and convalescent phases.

Germline loops: CDR1 MNHEY, CDR2 SVGAGI. Trimming took off 7 bases at V and 3 bases at J, with 15 bases between the two ends. The CDR3 covers 14 residues. In assigning cohorts, the study relied on participant-reported clinical history. Source study methods: Scientists estimated how many nucleated cells there were by amplifying reference gene primers. Only in-frame clones appear in the TCRdb table, and some are missing; sequencing was by immunoSEQ multiplex PCR. That table is the source of V, J and clone size, and D and trimming were worked out from the DNA. Of 200,000 to 250,000 clones in the sample, around 85% were seen once.

The TCR was taken from a woman in her thirties or forties with acute COVID-19. The sequenced sample consisted of PBMCs or T cells enriched from blood (not recorded which). The V gene is TRBV6-5, the J gene TRBJ1-1, with D hard to call. The CDR3 spells CASTELAPYTEAFF. The CDR3 DNA reads TGTGCCAGCACCGAATTGGCTCCTTACACTGAAGCTTTCTTT.